This entry describes one TCR beta chain. Its target antigen remains unknown. Base qualities are missing; no much larger clone stands one base away. Synthetic TCR analog templates were spiked into each PCR so that absolute template abundance could be estimated from read counts. TCRbeta CDR3 regions were amplified from genomic DNA with bias-controlled V and J gene primers using the immunoSEQ assay. Rearranged TCRbeta segments were sequenced at approximately 20X coverage. The paper's data handling went like this. Clustering was used to correct sequencing errors, and CDR3s were annotated against IMGT to assign V, D and J genes. Downstream analyses used only productive TCRbeta rearrangements and left out out-of-frame or stop-codon sequences. Clonality was computed as one minus Shannon entropy normalized by the log of the number of unique productive sequences. Clones differing between time points or between blood and tumor were identified by Fisher's exact test with Benjamini-Hochberg correction at adjusted p below 0.01. Here the immuneACCESS table is served through TCRdb, limited to in-frame sequences with V and J called. Missing clones are a known gap in these copies; in checked studies unresolved V genes cover under half, and the rest lacks a known reason. Clonal size and the V and J genes are those of that table, whereas D and trimming came from the DNA. The sample includes around 26,000 clones, with 75% to 90% observed a single time. The ten largest make up 25% to 40% of the sample.

This record comes from a study of PD-L1 blockade in urothelial cancer (dated by TCRdb to the late 2010s). Broadly, across the study: Every patient began therapy in about 2014 and was given atezolizumab 1,200 mg intravenously every 3 weeks. Blood samples gave median yields of around 150,000 T cells and tens of thousands of unique TCRs, along with a median clonality of around 0.08. Somatic, immune and clinical correlates of response to PD-L1 blockade with atezolizumab in urothelial cancer were the focus of an exploratory multi-omic analysis. Durable clinical benefit was achieved by nine patients and was not achieved by 20 patients. Blood samples were analyzed 3 weeks after the start of treatment (second dose) and 6 weeks after the start of treatment. Patients had an ECOG performance status of 0 or 1 and had received between 0 and 3 prior chemotherapy regimens. Durable clinical benefit was defined as progression-free survival longer than 6 months, and TCR features were also tested against progression-free and overall survival. Pretreatment tumor samples and matched peripheral blood, collected serially before and after atezolizumab treatment, underwent TCR sequencing. Pretreatment blood TCR-seq was available for 30 or so patients, at least one posttreatment blood collection was obtained for some 25 patients, and tumor TCR-seq was available for some 25 patients. In the same patients, pretreatment tumors underwent whole exome sequencing and RNA sequencing in addition to TCR sequencing. About 90% of the 29 patients were males with bladder-origin urothelial cancer, and about 60% of the roughly 29 reported a prior smoking history.

Per the germline V gene, MNHNS is the CDR1 and SASEGT is the CDR2. After removal of 5 bases from V and 5 bases from J, the junction retains 5 bases not matched to a gene. From the cysteine up to the phenylalanine, the CDR3 has a length of 14 residues. Kept here is only the CDR3 DNA, which spans 42 bases and is read in frame from base 1. The cohort included 29 patients with locally advanced or metastatic urothelial carcinoma who were treated at Memorial Sloan Kettering on a trial protocol. Peripheral blood mononuclear cells were collected pretreatment and during treatment, with between 1 and 8 total time points per patient. The Qiagen DNeasy Blood extraction kit was used to purify genomic DNA from total PBMCs and tumor samples. PBMCs were collected pretreatment and during treatment, and were isolated and stored as previously described. Findings and caveats that apply to the study as a whole: Small sample size (n ≈ 29) and many exploratory analyses mean the results are intended to be hypothesis-generating. A pretreatment peripheral blood TCR clonality below the median was linked to improved progression-free and overall survival. Greater expansion of tumor-associated TCR clones in peripheral blood 3 weeks after the start of treatment was observed in patients with durable benefit (n ≈ 24, p = 0.022).

The rearranged chain carries TRBV6-1 and TRBJ2-2, with 7 central nucleotides matching TRBD1. The receptor comes from a man aged 55-75 years with urothelial cancer. The sequences come from PBMCs, collected around atezolizumab (anti-PD-L1) treatment. The DNA is TGTGCCAGCAGTAAGACAGGGCGAACCGGGGAGCTGTTTTTT. Translation gives CASSKTGRTGELFF.